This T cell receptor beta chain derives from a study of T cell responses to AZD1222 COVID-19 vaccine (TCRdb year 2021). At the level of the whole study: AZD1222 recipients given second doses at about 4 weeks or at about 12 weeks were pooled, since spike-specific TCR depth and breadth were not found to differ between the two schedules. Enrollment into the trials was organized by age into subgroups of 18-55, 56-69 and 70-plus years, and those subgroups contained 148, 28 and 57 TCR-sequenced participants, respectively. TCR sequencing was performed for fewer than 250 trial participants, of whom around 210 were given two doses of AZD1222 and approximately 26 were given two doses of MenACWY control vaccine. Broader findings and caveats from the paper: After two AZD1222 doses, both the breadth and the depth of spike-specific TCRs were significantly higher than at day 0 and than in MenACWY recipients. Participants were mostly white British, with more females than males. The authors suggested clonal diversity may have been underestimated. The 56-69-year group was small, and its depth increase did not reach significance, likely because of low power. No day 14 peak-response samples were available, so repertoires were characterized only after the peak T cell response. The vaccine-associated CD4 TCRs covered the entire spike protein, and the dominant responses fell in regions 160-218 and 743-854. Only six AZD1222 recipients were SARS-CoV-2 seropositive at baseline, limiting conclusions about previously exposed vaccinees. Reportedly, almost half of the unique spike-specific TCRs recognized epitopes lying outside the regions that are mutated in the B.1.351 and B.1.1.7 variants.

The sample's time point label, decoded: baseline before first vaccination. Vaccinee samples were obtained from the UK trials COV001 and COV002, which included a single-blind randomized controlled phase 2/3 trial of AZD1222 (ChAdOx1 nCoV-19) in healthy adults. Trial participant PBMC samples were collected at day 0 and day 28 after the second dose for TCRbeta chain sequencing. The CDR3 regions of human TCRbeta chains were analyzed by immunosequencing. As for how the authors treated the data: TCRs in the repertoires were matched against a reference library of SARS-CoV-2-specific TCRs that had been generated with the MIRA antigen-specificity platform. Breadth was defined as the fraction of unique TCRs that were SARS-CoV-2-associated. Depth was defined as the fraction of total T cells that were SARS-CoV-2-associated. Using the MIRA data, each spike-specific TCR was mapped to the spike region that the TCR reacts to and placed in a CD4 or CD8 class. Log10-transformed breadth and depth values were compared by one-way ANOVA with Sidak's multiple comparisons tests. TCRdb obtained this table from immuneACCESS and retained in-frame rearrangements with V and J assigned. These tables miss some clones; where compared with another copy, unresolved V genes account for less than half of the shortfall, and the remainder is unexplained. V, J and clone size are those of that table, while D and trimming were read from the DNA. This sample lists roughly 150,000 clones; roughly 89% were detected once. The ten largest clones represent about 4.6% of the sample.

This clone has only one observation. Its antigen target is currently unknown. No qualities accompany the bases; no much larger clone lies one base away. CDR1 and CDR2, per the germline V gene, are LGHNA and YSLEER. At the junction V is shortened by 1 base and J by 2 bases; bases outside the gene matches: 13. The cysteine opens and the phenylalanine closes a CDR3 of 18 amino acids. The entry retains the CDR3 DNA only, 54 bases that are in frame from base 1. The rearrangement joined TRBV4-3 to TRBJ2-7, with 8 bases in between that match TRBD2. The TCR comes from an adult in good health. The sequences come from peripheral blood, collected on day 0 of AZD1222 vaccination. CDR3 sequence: CASSQARDLAGLTYEQYF. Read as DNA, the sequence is TGCGCCAGCAGCCAAGCTAGAGACCTAGCGGGTCTAACCTACGAGCAGTACTTC.